What follows is one T cell receptor (beta chain) and its context. As originally analysed: Cell counts per sample came from amplifying reference gene primers. Clones were sequenced by immunoSEQ multiplex PCR, and TCRdb holds only the in-frame ones, with some missing. V, J and clone size are taken as reported in that table, and D and trimming were inferred from the DNA itself. The repertoire holds 200,000 to 300,000 clones, roughly 87% seen once, with approximately 7.6% in the top ten. The sample is drawn from a study of blood T cell repertoires in COVID-19. This CDR3 is built from 15 residues. In germline, CDR1 is MNHEY, CDR2 SMNVEV (reference sequence). V was clipped by 0 bases and J by 4 bases, with 12 bases between them.

This chain connects TRBV27 to TRBJ1-1; D remains ambiguous. The sample was peripheral blood. The TCR comes from a man between 60 and 75 years old who had recovered from COVID-19. CDR3 nucleotide sequence: TGTGCCAGCAGTTTATCAACCCAAGGAGGCACTGAAGCTTTCTTT. This encodes CASSLSTQGGTEAFF.